A single sample is the source of the 30 T cell receptor beta chains below, sequenced in a study of regulatory T cells in long-lasting Graves disease. Sample time point: newly diagnosed GD, antithyroid drugs for less than 3 months. The authors made the TCR library using RNA they extracted from PBMCs. iRepertoire HTBI primers and Arm-PCR of CDR3 regions built TCR beta libraries. TCRdb analysed the multiplex PCR reads with MiXCR anew, one entry per CDR3 protein. The table records about 240,000 distinct CDR3 sequences, around 20% of them present only once. The sample consisted of peripheral blood mononuclear cells (PBMCs), taken at new diagnosis, from a patient treated with antithyroid drugs. The receptors shown here come from a female donor with Graves disease.

CDR3 nucleotide sequence: TGTGCCAGCAGCGACCTGGGACTAGCGGGACACGGACATGAGCAGTTCTTC. It is translated as CASSDLGLAGHGHEQFF. This chain connects TRBV7-9 to TRBJ2-1; TRBD2 matches at 13 bases. CDR3 length: 17 residues. Per the germline V gene, CDR1 is SEHNR and CDR2 is FQNEAQ (reference sequence). Trimming at V came to 5 bases and at J to 8 bases, leaving 12 bases not matched to a gene.

This clonotype was counted between two and nine times. The J gene is TRBJ2-1, the V gene TRBV19; no firm D call. This CDR3 has 12 amino acids. The V gene's germline CDR1 is LNHDA and CDR2 SQIVND (reference sequence). Trimming took off 4 bases at V and 10 bases at J, with 11 bases between the two ends. CDR3 bases: TGTGCCAGTAGTACTTTTAATAAGGAGCAGTTCTTC. It specifies CASSTFNKEQFF.

This clonotype came up a few times. The chain links TRBV20-1 to TRBJ1-5; 8 bases are a match to TRBD1. CDR1 DFQATT and CDR2 SNEGSKA come from the germline V gene (reference sequence). The CDR3 has 13 residues. Trimming removed 3 bases from V and 7 bases from J; junction bases left unmatched: 5. The CDR3 region is CSASRQGIQPQHF. CDR3 sequence (DNA): TGCAGTGCTAGCCGACAGGGGATACAGCCCCAGCATTTT.

The chain couples TRBV28 to TRBJ2-7, with a weak D call TRBD2 (5 bases). The germline V and J ends were trimmed by 3 bases and 3 bases, with 12 bases remaining between them. Germline V gives CDR1 MDHEN, CDR2 SYDVKM. The CDR3 has 14 amino acids. This CDR3 reads CASSFSGSYYEQYF. CDR3 bases: TGTGCCAGCAGTTTTTCTGGGAGCTACTACGAGCAGTACTTC.

This clonotype appeared a few times. A much larger clone lies one base from this, so it may be a read error. Since no conserved phenylalanine or tryptophan closes the CDR3, a read error is the likely cause. V usage is TRBV5-6 and J usage is TRBJ2-1, with D unresolved. Germline V gives CDR1 SGHDT, CDR2 YYEEEE. Trimming took 2 bases from V and 0 from J, leaving 12 bases between them. CDR3 length: 16 residues. CDR3 in amino acids: CASSFMTFGSYNEQFS. In DNA form, the CDR3 reads TGTGCCAGCAGCTTTATGACTTTTGGCTCCTACAATGAGCAGTTCTCC.

At least ten counts were recorded for this clonotype. The chain is built from TRBV7-2 and TRBJ2-3; no clear D. From germline, CDR1 is SGHTA and CDR2 FQGNSA. The CDR3 is 12 residues long. Trimming left V 5 bases short and J 5 bases short, with 8 bases between. CDR3 coding DNA: TGTGCCAGCAGCCCCGGTCTAGATACGCAGTATTTT. This codes for CASSPGLDTQYF.

This clonotype was detected ten times or more. This chain uses TRBV20-1 with TRBJ1-4, with D unclear. The germline V gene encodes CDR1 DFQATT and CDR2 SNEGSKA (reference sequence). Trimming cost V 0 bases and J 6 bases, with 14 bases left between them. The length of the CDR3 is 15 residues. DNA of the CDR3: TGCAGTGCTAGAGACCCGCGGGGAGGAGATGAAAAACTGTTTTTT. Its protein product is CSARDPRGGDEKLFF.

This clonotype has ten or more counts. This chain joins TRBV9 and TRBJ2-3; D not resolved. V was trimmed by 4 bases and J by 6 bases, leaving 15 bases between them. The CDR3 length is 14 residues. Looked up from germline, CDR1 is SGDLS and CDR2 is YYNGEE. CDR3 DNA: TGTGCCAGCAGCCCCTATTGGGGTGGGGATACGCAGTATTTT. Amino acid sequence: CASSPYWGGDTQYF. Filled out from reference TRBV9 and TRBJ2-3, the complete variable domain reads DSGVTQTPKHLITATGQRVTLRCSPRSGDLSVYWYQQSLDQGLQFLIQYYNGEERAKGNILERFSAQQFPDLHSELNLSSLELGDSALYFCASSPYWGGDTQYFGPGTRLTVL.

The chain has TRBV25-1 and TRBJ2-7; D may be TRBD1 (6 bases). This CDR3 is 15 amino acids long. CDR1 and CDR2 (germline): MGHDK, SYGVNS. V was trimmed by 5 bases and J by 3 bases, leaving 17 bases between them. The CDR3 DNA is TGTGCCAGCAGTTCTTCCAGGGGTAACCTCTACGAGCAGTACTTC. Translated, it gives CASSSSRGNLYEQYF.

This clonotype was observed at least ten times. The chain links TRBV28 to TRBJ2-3; 9 bases line up with TRBD1. The V gene's germline CDR1 is MDHEN and CDR2 SYDVKM. This CDR3 spans 15 amino acids. Unmatched junction bases numbered 4, after V lost 4 bases and J lost 2 bases. Written as DNA, the CDR3 is TGTGCCAGCAGTTCCGGACAGGGGACCACAGATACGCAGTATTTT. Translation gives CASSSGQGTTDTQYF.

The table lists this clonotype with many counts. This rearrangement joins TRBV13 to TRBJ2-2, with no clear D. Germline-derived CDR1 and CDR2 are PRHDT and FYEKMQ (reference sequence). Trimming removed 3 bases from V and 5 bases from J, with 10 bases in between. CDR3 length equals 14 residues. The CDR3 nucleotides are TGTGCCAGCAGCTTCTCGGGTCTAACCGGGGAGCTGTTTTTT. It is translated as CASSFSGLTGELFF.

This sequence joins TRBV5-5 and TRBJ2-7, with 7 bases identical to TRBD2. The V gene end was trimmed by 4 bases and the J gene end by 7 bases; junction bases not matched to a gene: 11. Germline V gene lookup returns CDR1 SGHKS and CDR2 YYEKEE (reference sequence). This CDR3 comprises 14 residues. The CDR3 protein is CASSLPSGLGEQYF. The CDR3 nucleotides read TGTGCCAGCAGCCTACCTAGCGGTCTGGGGGAGCAGTACTTC. The whole variable domain, remainder taken from reference TRBV5-5 and TRBJ2-7, is DAGVTQSPTHLIKTRGQQVTLRCSPISGHKSVSWYQQVLGQGPQFIFQYYEKEERGRGNFPDRFSARQFPNYSSELNVNALLLGDSALYLCASSLPSGLGEQYFGPGTRLTVT.

The chain joins TRBV7-2 to TRBJ2-5; TRBD2 is a possible D gene (5 bases). The CDR3 contains 15 residues. The ends were cut back, 5 bases at V and 1 base at J, with 14 bases in the middle. From germline, CDR1 is SGHTA and CDR2 FQGNSA. This CDR3 is CASSPARRSQETQYF. The CDR3 DNA reads TGTGCCAGCAGCCCGGCCAGGAGGTCCCAAGAGACCCAGTACTTC. Variable domain in full (rest from reference TRBV7-2 and TRBJ2-5): GAGVSQSPSNKVTEKGKDVELRCDPISGHTALYWYRQSLGQGLEFLIYFQGNSAPDKSGLPSDRFSAERTGGSVSTLTIQRTQQEDSAVYLCASSPARRSQETQYFGPGTRLLVL.

This clonotype was picked up many times. This sequence joins TRBV6-5 and TRBJ2-7, with D possibly TRBD2 on 5 matching bases. Trimming took 2 bases from V and 1 from J, leaving 15 bases between them. Germline lookup yields CDR1 MNHEY and CDR2 SVGAGI. The CDR3 totals 16 residues. CDR3 in DNA: TGTGCCAGCAGTTACGCCTCTCCGGGAAGATCCTACGAGCAGTACTTC. Protein: CASSYASPGRSYEQYF.

This clonotype showed up many times. The chain is built from TRBV24-1 and TRBJ2-7; D remains unclear. The CDR3 contains 12 residues. Trimming took 7 bases from V and 3 from J, leaving 9 bases between them. Germline CDR1 KGHDR, CDR2 SFDVKD. The CDR3 DNA sequence: TGTGCCACCAGCGATCGGTACTACGAGCAGTACTTC. Protein sequence: CATSDRYYEQYF.

This clonotype has a count of ten or more. The chain is built from TRBV6-2 or TRBV6-3 and TRBJ2-1; D gene ambiguous. Germline V gives CDR1 MNHEY, CDR2 SVGEGT. The CDR3 is 13 residues long. The CDR3 here is CGPKPDACNEQFF. The CDR3 DNA reads as TGTGGGCCGAAACCGGATGCATGCAATGAGCAGTTCTTC.

The chain joins TRBV4-1 to TRBJ1-4, with 8 bases lining up with TRBD1. This CDR3 is built from 16 residues. Trimming cost V 0 bases and J 7 bases; bases outside gene matches: 7. Germline V gives CDR1 MGHRA, CDR2 YSYEKL. This CDR3 reads CASSQDFTGGSEKLFF. The CDR3 DNA reads TGCGCCAGCAGCCAAGATTTCACAGGGGGAAGTGAAAAACTGTTTTTT.

This clonotype was counted ten times or more. The V gene is TRBV9, the J gene TRBJ1-5; D unresolved. V was clipped by 5 bases and J by 3 bases, with 12 bases between them. Per germline, CDR1 SGDLS and CDR2 YYNGEE. The CDR3 is made up of 14 amino acids. CDR3 in DNA: TGTGCCAGCAGTCCGGGTGTCAACAATCAGCCCCAGCATTTT. Protein sequence: CASSPGVNNQPQHF.

The chain carries TRBV24-1 and TRBJ1-3; D is ambiguous. CDR3 size: 11 residues. In germline, CDR1 is KGHDR, CDR2 SFDVKD. V was cut by 9 bases and J by 7 bases, with 9 bases left in between. CDR3 sequence (DNA): TGTGCCACCGAGGCAGATAACACCATATATTTT. It encodes CATEADNTIYF.

This clonotype was detected ten times or more. This sequence joins TRBV24-1 and TRBJ2-1; D is ambiguous. The CDR3 is made up of 15 amino acids. Trimming pared 9 bases from V and 1 base from J, leaving 15 bases between. Germline V gene data show CDR1 as KGHDR and CDR2 as SFDVKD. CDR3 in amino acids: CATRSSVGSYNEQFF. CDR3 sequence (DNA): TGTGCCACCCGCTCAAGTGTGGGTTCCTACAATGAGCAGTTCTTC.

This clonotype was observed a few times. CDR3: CSARTSGGKDGELFF. The CDR3 bases are TGCAGTGCACGGACTAGCGGGGGGAAAGACGGGGAGCTGTTTTTT. This rearrangement joins TRBV20-1 to TRBJ2-2; 14 nucleotides line up with TRBD2. This CDR3 spans 15 amino acids. J gave up 7 bases and V 6 bases, and 7 bases lay outside the gene matches. Looked up from germline, CDR1 is DFQATT and CDR2 is SNEGSKA (reference sequence).

This clonotype appeared a few times. V is TRBV6-2 or TRBV6-3 and J is TRBJ1-1, with 7 positions matching TRBD1. J lost 6 bases, V lost 4 bases, and 8 bases had no gene match. The CDR3 consists of 14 residues. Germline V CDR1 and CDR2: MNHEY, SVGEGT. The DNA of the CDR3 is TGTGCCAGCAGTTCATCGACAGGGACGGCTGAAGCTTTCTTT. Translation: CASSSSTGTAEAFF.

On this clonotype itself: This likely traces to a read error, being one base from a far larger clone. The chain links TRBV3-1 to TRBJ2-3; 7 bases align to TRBD2. Matching the DNA end better, TRBJ2-7 makes the J call doubtful. The CDR3 contains 14 residues. The V gene's germline CDR1 is LGHDT and CDR2 YNNKEL (reference sequence). The chain's CDR3 is CASSQDAALAVQYF. The DNA of the CDR3 is TGTGCCAGCAGCCAAGACGCCGCGCTAGCGGTGCAGTACTTC.

This clonotype has ten or more counts. The chain carries TRBV6-2 or TRBV6-3 and TRBJ2-3, with a possible D match to TRBD1 (5 bases). CDR3 length: 13 residues. V shed 4 bases and J shed 4 bases, with 9 bases lying between them. Germline V gene sequence: CDR1 MNHEY, CDR2 SVGEGT. CDR3 loop: CASSSQTADTQYF. The CDR3 bases are TGTGCCAGCAGTTCCCAGACAGCAGATACGCAGTATTTT.

As regards this clonotype: This may come from a read error, since a much larger clone is one base off. The J gene is TRBJ2-1, the V gene TRBV13; 9 bases match TRBD1. The CDR3 contains 14 residues. Germline lookup yields CDR1 PRHDT and CDR2 FYEKMQ (reference sequence). The V and J ends lost 5 bases and 9 bases, in that order; junction bases with no gene match: 8. The CDR3 DNA reads as TGTGCCAGCAGCCCCGGGGACAGGGATGGTGAGCAGTTCTTC. It specifies CASSPGDRDGEQFF.

This clonotype was seen many times. The chain is built from TRBV7-3 and TRBJ2-1, with D possibly TRBD1 on 6 matching bases. The germline V gene has CDR1 SGHTA and CDR2 FQGTGA. The germline V and J ends were trimmed by 1 base and 2 bases, with 9 bases remaining between them. CDR3 length: 15 residues. CDR3 sequence: CASSLSQGPYNEQFF. The CDR3 DNA reads as TGTGCCAGCAGCTTAAGCCAGGGGCCCTACAATGAGCAGTTCTTC.

As for this clonotype: A far larger clone is a single base away, which makes a read error likely. The J gene is TRBJ2-1, the V gene TRBV7-6; a weak D match, TRBD2 (6 bases). The CDR3 length is 13 residues. Germline V gene lookup returns CDR1 SGHVS and CDR2 FNYEAQ. V dropped 6 bases and J dropped 7 bases, with 13 bases sitting between them. The CDR3 DNA sequence: TGTGCCAGCAGTTCTAGCGAACCGAATGAGCAGTTCTTC. It specifies CASSSSEPNEQFF.

This sequence joins TRBV27 and TRBJ2-2; unclear D gene. The CDR3 consists of 16 residues. The V gene lost 3 bases and the J gene lost 6 bases, with 17 bases spanning the gap. In germline, CDR1 is MNHEY, CDR2 SMNVEV (reference sequence). For the CDR3, the DNA is TGTGCCAGCAGTTTCGCCCCCACAACGCAAGCCGGGGAGCTGTTTTTT. Its translation: CASSFAPTTQAGELFF.

Many counts were recorded for this clonotype. V usage is TRBV18 and J usage is TRBJ2-3; TRBD1 matches 9 bases. Germline CDR1 reads KGHSH; CDR2 reads LQKENI. Trimming at V came to 0 bases and at J to 2 bases, leaving 3 bases not matched to a gene. The CDR3 runs 16 residues. The CDR3 sequence is CASSPPGTGHTDTQYF. The CDR3 coding sequence is TGTGCCAGCTCACCACCAGGGACAGGGCACACAGATACGCAGTATTTT.

A note on this clonotype: Given a much more abundant clone one base away, this may be a read error. This chain connects TRBV6-1 to TRBJ2-2, with D perhaps TRBD2 (5 bases). This CDR3 has 13 residues. Germline V gene lookup returns CDR1 MNHNS and CDR2 SASEGT. The CDR3 bases are TGTGCCAGCGAGAGGTGGGAAACCGGGGAGCCGTTTTTT. Amino acid sequence: CASERWETGEPFF.